This T cell receptor (beta chain) is drawn from a study of beta chain features in type 1 diabetes. Germline CDR1 reads SQVTM; CDR2 reads ANQGSEA. V shed 3 bases and J shed 3 bases, with 6 bases lying between them. This CDR3 is 12 amino acids long. In its sample, this clone was seen a few times. What it recognizes is unknown. Every bit of the isolated RNA underwent reverse transcription, so sequencing read expressed TCRB transcripts. This table comes from immunoSEQ multiplex PCR, and its TCRdb copy is limited to in-frame clones, with some not included. The table includes about 160,000 clones, roughly 9% detected once. Study-wide results and caveats: TCRB CDR3s were moderately but significantly shorter in Type 1 diabetes patients in all four CD4+ subsets.

The material sequenced was central memory CD4+ T cells from blood. The source of this sequence is a woman in her 30s with type 1 diabetes. The V and J genes are TRBV29-1 and TRBJ2-1, with D maybe TRBD2 (5 bases). CDR3 region: CSVDEGYNEQFF. The CDR3 DNA sequence: TGCAGCGTTGACGAGGGCTACAATGAGCAGTTCTTC.